Presented here are 25 T cell receptor beta chains from one specimen sequenced in a study of identifying expanded T cells in peripheral blood. Measured with immunoSEQ multiplex PCR; TCRdb has only the in-frame clones, and not every one. The table has about 82,000 clones, around 90% seen once. The sample comprised blood. The receptors here all came from a person between 18 and 75 years old in good health.

The gene calls are TRBV4-2 and TRBJ2-5, with a possible D match to TRBD2 (5 bases). The germline V gene encodes CDR1 LGHNA and CDR2 YNFKEQ. The length of the CDR3 is 16 residues. Trimming took off 1 base at V and 3 bases at J, with 15 bases between the two ends. CDR3 nucleotides: TGTGCCAGCAGCCAAGTCCGAGGGCAAGCTGAAGAGACCCAGTACTTC. Its translation is CASSQVRGQAEETQYF.

The V call is TRBV4-3, the J call TRBJ2-7; 8 positions match TRBD1. This CDR3 spans 16 amino acids. Germline trimming cut 0 bases from V and 4 bases from J; bases unmatched to any gene: 8. Germline V CDR1 and CDR2: LGHNA, YSLEER. In DNA, the CDR3 is TGCGCCAGCAGCCAAGAAGGGTACGACAGGGGATACGAGCAGTACTTC. It is translated as CASSQEGYDRGYEQYF.

The rearrangement links TRBV7-9 to TRBJ1-1; a weak D match, TRBD1 (6 bases). CDR1 and CDR2 (germline): SEHNR, FQNEAQ (reference sequence). The CDR3 length is 14 residues. V was clipped by 2 bases and J by 5 bases, with 12 bases between them. CDR3 coding DNA: TGTGCCAGCAGCTTACCCCTAGGACAGACTGAAGCTTTCTTT. Translation gives CASSLPLGQTEAFF.

The V and J genes are TRBV7-6 and TRBJ2-1; possible D gene TRBD2, 7 bases. CDR1 SGHVS and CDR2 FNYEAQ come from the germline V gene. This CDR3 has 18 residues. V lost 0 bases and J lost 9, with 24 bases in between. The CDR3 DNA reads as TGTGCCAGCAGCTTAGCCCAAGGGGGGGGGTATTCCGTTGGTGAGCAGTTCTTC. Translation gives CASSLAQGGGYSVGEQFF.

The J gene is TRBJ2-7, the V gene TRBV11-3, with 11 bases fitting TRBD1. V lost 2 bases to trimming and J lost 7 bases; unmatched junction nucleotides: 7. Germline assignment: CDR1 SGHNT and CDR2 YENEEA. This CDR3 is 15 amino acids long. The CDR3 bases are TGTGCCAGCAGCTTATCGGACAGGGGGCAATTAGAGCAGTACTTC. Translation gives CASSLSDRGQLEQYF.

This clone appeared once. The rearrangement uses TRBV6-5 and TRBJ2-7, with TRBD1 matching over 9 bases. The germline V gene has CDR1 MNHEY and CDR2 SVGAGI. This CDR3 is 15 amino acids long. Losses at the gene ends were 7 bases for V and 3 bases for J; bases not matched to a gene: 10. CDR3 sequence (DNA): TGTGCCAGCAATCCACGGGACAGGGAACTCTACGAGCAGTACTTC. This encodes CASNPRDRELYEQYF.

Here the CDR3 DNA reads TGTGCCTGGAGTGAACCGCCTAAGAGCTACACCTTC. This sequence encodes CAWSEPPKSYTF. J is TRBJ1-2 and V is TRBV30; no firm D call. CDR1 GTSNPN and CDR2 SVGIG come from the germline V gene (reference sequence). The V end was cut by 1 base, the J end by 9 bases, with 12 bases between. The CDR3 spans 12 residues.

The chain carries TRBV11-3 and TRBJ1-1, with 7 bases lining up with TRBD1. After removal of 7 bases from V and 2 bases from J, the junction contained 7 bases not matched to a gene. From germline, CDR1 is SGHNT and CDR2 YENEEA. The CDR3 loop spans 14 amino acids. Written as DNA, the CDR3 is TGTGCCAGCAACATAAGGGGGCCTAACACTGAAGCTTTCTTT. It translates to CASNIRGPNTEAFF.

This rearrangement joins TRBV6-6 to TRBJ1-4; 7 nucleotides align to TRBD1. This CDR3 region has 16 residues. Trimming took 8 bases from V and 3 from J; bases not matched to a gene: 12. The V gene's germline CDR1 is MNHNY and CDR2 SVGAGI (reference sequence). The DNA of the CDR3 is TGTGCCAGCGCTCCCCAGGGGGGGAGGGCTAATGAAAAACTGTTTTTT. It translates to CASAPQGGRANEKLFF.

This chain joins TRBV5-4 and TRBJ2-5; 7 bases line up with TRBD2. There are 18 residues in the CDR3. Trimming at V came to 0 bases and at J to 1 base, leaving 12 bases not matched to a gene. In germline, CDR1 is SGHNT, CDR2 YYREEE (reference sequence). CDR3 in amino acids: CASSLAGLGGGRQETQYF. CDR3 nucleotide sequence: TGTGCCAGCAGCTTGGCGGGTTTGGGCGGGGGTCGCCAAGAGACCCAGTACTTC.

This sequence joins TRBV5-4 and TRBJ1-2; 8 nucleotides agree with TRBD1. The J segment lost 6 bases and the V segment lost 3 bases, leaving 4 bases of the junction unmatched. Germline V gene data show CDR1 as SGHNT and CDR2 as YYREEE (reference sequence). The CDR3 is 13 residues long. CDR3 in DNA: TGTGCCAGCAGCTCGACAGGGGAGGATGGCTACACCTTC. Its protein is CASSSTGEDGYTF. Full variable domain (remainder filled in from reference TRBV5-4 and TRBJ1-2): ETGVTQSPTHLIKTRGQQVTLRCSSQSGHNTVSWYQQALGQGPQFIFQYYREEENGRGNFPPRFSGLQFPNYSSELNVNALELDDSALYLCASSSTGEDGYTFGSGTRLTVV.

V usage is TRBV7-9 and J usage is TRBJ2-1, with 7 positions matching TRBD2. Trimming took 5 bases from V and 10 from J; bases not matched to a gene: 8. Germline lookup yields CDR1 SEHNR and CDR2 FQNEAQ (reference sequence). The CDR3 loop spans 13 amino acids. CDR3 in amino acids: CASSPTSYVEQFF. CDR3 bases: TGTGCCAGCAGCCCGACTAGCTACGTCGAGCAGTTCTTC.

The chain couples TRBV5-4 to TRBJ1-2, with 9 bases lining up with TRBD1. Germline CDR1 SGHNT, CDR2 YYREEE (reference sequence). This CDR3 is built from 12 residues. V gave up 7 bases and J gave up 6 bases; unmatched junction bases: 4. CDR3 sequence: CASADRGDGYTF. The CDR3 nucleotides read TGTGCCAGCGCCGACAGGGGGGATGGCTACACCTTC.

The J gene is TRBJ1-5, the V gene TRBV4-1; the D gene is possibly TRBD1 (5 bases). This CDR3 has 16 residues. V lost 0 bases and J lost 4, with 13 bases in between. The germline gives CDR1 MGHRA, CDR2 YSYEKL. The DNA of the CDR3 is TGCGCCAGCAGCCAAGATAATTACAGGTCGAATCAGCCCCAGCATTTT. This gives the protein CASSQDNYRSNQPQHF.

Here the CDR3 reads CASRRDGQETQYF. In DNA, the CDR3 is TGTGCCAGTAGGCGGGACGGTCAAGAGACCCAGTACTTC. This sequence joins TRBV19 and TRBJ2-5, with D possibly matching TRBD2 (6 bases). There are 13 residues in the CDR3. The ends were cut back, 6 bases at V and 2 bases at J, with 10 bases in the middle. Germline CDR1 LNHDA, CDR2 SQIVND (reference sequence).

The rearrangement joins TRBV5-4 to TRBJ1-4; 9 bases map to TRBD1. CDR3 size: 17 residues. V dropped 1 base and J dropped 2; count of bases not matched to a gene: 6. Germline V gene sequence: CDR1 SGHNT, CDR2 YYREEE (reference sequence). CDR3 coding DNA: TGTGCCAGCAGCTTGAAAGGGACAGGGAGTACTAATGAAAAACTGTTTTTT. Protein product: CASSLKGTGSTNEKLFF.

The chain is built from TRBV7-2 and TRBJ2-2; 7 bases line up with TRBD1. Germline lookup yields CDR1 SGHTA and CDR2 FQGNSA. J was trimmed by 4 bases and V by 6 bases; bases with no gene match: 5. The CDR3 is 14 amino acids. The chain's CDR3 is CASRNTGVTGELFF. As DNA, the CDR3 is TGTGCCAGCAGGAATACAGGGGTCACCGGGGAGCTGTTTTTT.

The chain has TRBV4-1 and TRBJ2-3, with 14 nucleotides matching TRBD2. The CDR3 has 16 amino acids. The junction had 2 bases not matched to a gene; V was cut back by 4 bases and J by 2 bases. The germline CDR1 and CDR2 sequences are MGHRA and YSYEKL. The chain's CDR3 is CASSRLAGGNTDTQYF. The CDR3 DNA sequence: TGCGCCAGCAGCCGACTAGCGGGGGGGAACACAGATACGCAGTATTTT.

In its sample, this clone is medium-sized (0.01 to 0.1%). This sequence joins TRBV13 and TRBJ1-1, with 7 bases lining up with TRBD1. The CDR3 consists of 16 residues. Germline assignment: CDR1 PRHDT and CDR2 FYEKMQ (reference sequence). With V trimmed by 5 bases and J by 4 bases, 13 bases remained unmatched. CDR3 sequence (DNA): TGTGCCAGCAGCCCCCCCGGGGACAGCGGGGGCACTGAAGCTTTCTTT. This codes for CASSPPGDSGGTEAFF.

The chain couples TRBV11-1 to TRBJ1-1; 9 bases agree with TRBD1. The CDR3 extends over 17 amino acids. Germline V gives CDR1 SGHAT, CDR2 FQDESV (reference sequence). The junction had 10 bases not matched to a gene; V was cut back by 4 bases and J by 1 base. The CDR3 DNA is TGTGCCAGCAGCTCAATGGACAGGGGTGCGGGGAACACTGAAGCTTTCTTT. This translates into CASSSMDRGAGNTEAFF.

CDR3: CASIRGFSNQPQHF. In DNA form, the CDR3 reads TGTGCCAGCATTAGGGGTTTCAGCAATCAGCCCCAGCATTTT. The chain carries TRBV6-1 and TRBJ1-5; D may be TRBD1 (5 bases). V was trimmed by 7 bases and J by 1 base, leaving 11 bases between them. CDR3 length: 14 residues. Germline V gene data show CDR1 as MNHNS and CDR2 as SASEGT.

This chain uses TRBV21-1 with TRBJ2-3; the D call of TRBD2 is as the table states it, not checked on the DNA. TRBV21-1 is labeled a pseudogene. This CDR3 spans 14 amino acids. The CDR3 DNA follows: TGTGCCAGCAGCAAATCGGGCGGGTCGGATACGCAGTATTTT. This sequence encodes CASSKSGGSDTQYF.

The gene calls are TRBV10-3 and TRBJ2-1; D is tentatively TRBD1 or TRBD2 (5 bases each). Germline V gives CDR1 ENHRY, CDR2 SYGVKD. The V end lost 5 bases, the J end lost 2 bases, and 16 bases lay between the germline ends. This CDR3 spans 16 amino acids. CDR3 DNA: TGTGCCATCAGTCTCACGGGAAGGGACGCCTACAATGAGCAGTTCTTC. It codes for CAISLTGRDAYNEQFF.

The chain links TRBV10-1 to TRBJ2-7, with D perhaps matching TRBD1 (7 bases). Germline CDR1 and CDR2: WNHNN and SYGVQD (reference sequence). The CDR3 contains 14 residues. V was shortened by 3 bases and J by 6 bases, with 15 bases between the two germline ends. This CDR3 is CASSEVRGEGEQYF. CDR3 sequence (DNA): TGCGCCAGCAGTGAAGTCAGGGGGGAAGGCGAGCAGTACTTC.

This chain connects TRBV6-1 to TRBJ2-3; TRBD2 aligns across 7 bases. V was clipped by 1 base and J by 9 bases; unmatched bases: 4. Germline-derived CDR1 and CDR2 are MNHNS and SASEGT. The CDR3 is 13 residues long. The CDR3 is CASSEGGGRTQYF. The CDR3 nucleotides are TGTGCCAGCAGTGAAGGGGGGGGACGAACGCAGTATTTT.